This T cell receptor (beta chain) appears in the sequencing data of a study of beta chain features in type 1 diabetes. Isolated RNA was reverse transcribed in full, so expressed TCRB transcripts were sequenced. TCRdb keeps only in-frame clones here, not all; method: immunoSEQ multiplex PCR. The sample consists of about 410,000 clones, 11% to 15% of them appearing once. V dropped 7 bases and J dropped 4 bases, with 10 bases sitting between them. Germline assignment: CDR1 MGHDK and CDR2 SYGVNS. The CDR3 has 12 amino acids. This receptor was obtained from a young man in good health. Sequenced: naive CD4+ T cells from blood. The gene calls are TRBV25-1 and TRBJ2-5, with TRBD1 as a possible D gene (6 bases). CDR3 amino acids: CASNRERETQYF. The CDR3 nucleotides read TGTGCCAGCAACAGGGAACGAGAGACCCAGTACTTC.